This entry lists 17 T cell receptor beta chains sequenced from one sample in a study of monozygotic twins with inflammatory bowel disease. TCRdb reanalyzed the 5' RACE reads and collapses them to one entry per CDR3 protein, without DNA. This sample contains 300,000 to 400,000 distinct CDR3 sequences. The source material was blood. These TCRs come from a human donor with ulcerative colitis or Crohn's disease, or a healthy co-twin of an affected twin (not recorded which).

The chain has TRBV5-1 and TRBJ2-5. Germline values: CDR1 SGHRS, CDR2 YFSETQ. CDR3 length equals 14 residues. The CDR3 here is CASSLFTEIKTQYF.

V and J are TRBV2 and TRBJ2-1. The CDR3 has 12 residues. Per the germline V gene, CDR1 is SNHLY and CDR2 is FYNNEI. The CDR3 reads CASSPDPNEQFF.

The chain recombines TRBV7-8 with TRBJ2-7; no DNA is available, so the TRBD2 call from TCRdb remains unchecked. Per germline, CDR1 SGHVS and CDR2 FQNEAQ. The CDR3 extends over 16 amino acids. CDR3 in amino acids: CASSLARGSSSYEQYF.

V usage is TRBV6-5 and J usage is TRBJ2-7; the TRBD1 assignment by TCRdb is unverifiable without DNA. This CDR3 has 16 amino acids. Germline values: CDR1 MNHEY, CDR2 SVGAGI. CDR3 in amino acids: CASSYRGTGAGYEQYF.

The gene calls are TRBV5-1 and TRBJ1-2; TCRdb picks TRBD1, but there is no DNA to check that call. CDR1 and CDR2 from the germline V gene are SGHRS and YFSETQ. This CDR3 comprises 14 residues. The CDR3: CASSSIIQDSGYTF.

The gene calls are TRBV27 and TRBJ2-7; TCRdb selects TRBD2, and the lack of DNA leaves this call unchecked. Germline loops: CDR1 MNHEY, CDR2 SMNVEV (reference sequence). The CDR3 is 13 amino acids. CDR3 in amino acids: CASAGLSSYEQYF.

The V and J genes are TRBV7-2 and TRBJ1-5. In germline, CDR1 is SGHTA, CDR2 FQGNSA. The CDR3 consists of 13 residues. The CDR3: CASSRGRNQAQHF.

This chain connects TRBV7-8 to TRBJ2-7; TCRdb's D gene call, TRBD2, goes unchecked for lack of DNA. Germline CDR1 SGHVS, CDR2 FQNEAQ. The CDR3 has 16 amino acids. The CDR3 region is CASSLTTSGGGYEQYF.

This chain links TRBV12-3 or TRBV12-4 with TRBJ2-7; TCRdb returns TRBD1, unconfirmable since there is no DNA. There are 15 residues in the CDR3. CDR3 protein: CASNLQGSVVVEQYF.

The chain joins TRBV7-9 to TRBJ2-5; the TRBD1 assignment by TCRdb is unverifiable without DNA. This CDR3 has 14 residues. Germline CDR1 is SEHNR and CDR2 is FQNEAQ (reference sequence). Here the CDR3 reads CASSRPGGPETQYF.

This chain joins TRBV20-1 and TRBJ2-7. The germline V gene has CDR1 DFQATT and CDR2 SNEGSKA (reference sequence). This CDR3 has 15 residues. CDR3 loop: CSARESQRGPYEQYF.

V gene TRBV15 combines with J gene TRBJ2-3; the D call from TCRdb, TRBD1, cannot be confirmed without DNA. Germline CDR1 reads LNHNV; CDR2 reads YYDKDF (reference sequence). The CDR3 covers 16 residues. CDR3 loop: CATNDRQGPHTDTQYF.

The chain has TRBV7-9 and TRBJ2-1; as DNA is missing, the TRBD2 call by TCRdb cannot be tested. The germline V gene has CDR1 SEHNR and CDR2 FQNEAQ (reference sequence). CDR3 length: 15 residues. The CDR3 protein is CASSWGEISYNEQFF.

This chain joins TRBV10-3 and TRBJ2-5; TCRdb selects TRBD1, and the lack of DNA leaves this call unchecked. Per germline, CDR1 ENHRY and CDR2 SYGVKD. The CDR3 is 15 residues long. The CDR3 region is CAISAPGRTQETQYF.

J is TRBJ2-5 and V is TRBV7-2; absent DNA, TCRdb's TRBD2 call cannot be checked. Germline V gene lookup returns CDR1 SGHTA and CDR2 FQGNSA. The CDR3 spans 16 residues. The CDR3 protein is CASSRVASGPQETQYF.

The CDR3 is CASSLAWGGVVETQYF. The chain has TRBV7-8 and TRBJ2-5; absent DNA, TCRdb's TRBD1 call cannot be checked. Germline CDR1 is SGHVS and CDR2 is FQNEAQ. This CDR3 comprises 16 residues.

The chain recombines TRBV7-8 with TRBJ2-1. Germline loops: CDR1 SGHVS, CDR2 FQNEAQ. The CDR3 extends over 14 amino acids. This CDR3 reads CASSLVPRYNEQFF.